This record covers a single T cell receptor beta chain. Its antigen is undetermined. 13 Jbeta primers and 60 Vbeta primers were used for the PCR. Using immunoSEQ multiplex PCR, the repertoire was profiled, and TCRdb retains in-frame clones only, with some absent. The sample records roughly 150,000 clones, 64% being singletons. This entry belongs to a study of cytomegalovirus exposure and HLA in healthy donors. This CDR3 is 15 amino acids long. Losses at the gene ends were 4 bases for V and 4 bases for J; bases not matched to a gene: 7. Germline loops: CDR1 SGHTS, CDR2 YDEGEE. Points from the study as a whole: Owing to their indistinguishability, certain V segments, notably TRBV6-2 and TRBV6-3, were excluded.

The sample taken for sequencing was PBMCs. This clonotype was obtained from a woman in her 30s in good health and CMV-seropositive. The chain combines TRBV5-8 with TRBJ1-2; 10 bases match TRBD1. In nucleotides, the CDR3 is TGTGCCAGCAGCAAGGGGACAGGGGAAGGCTATGGCTACACCTTC. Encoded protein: CASSKGTGEGYGYTF.